Below are 16 T cell receptor beta chains sequenced from a single sample in a study of blood T cell repertoires in COVID-19. TCRdb's table, derived via immunoSEQ multiplex PCR, lists solely in-frame clones and lacks some. The table lists 200,000 to 250,000 clones, more than 65% of them singletons, with approximately 3.8% in the top ten. Sequencing was performed on peripheral blood. All receptors derive from an elderly woman with acute or convalescent COVID-19.

This clone has just a few counts. The chain links TRBV20-1 to TRBJ1-5; TRBD1 is a possible D gene (6 bases). Germline values: CDR1 DFQATT, CDR2 SNEGSKA (reference sequence). V was pared by 3 bases and J by 3 bases, with 12 bases between. The CDR3 spans 14 residues. CDR3 nucleotides: TGCAGTGCTAGTGCCACAGGGCCCAATCAGCCCCAGCATTTT. Translating it yields CSASATGPNQPQHF.

V usage is TRBV5-1 and J usage is TRBJ2-2, with D hard to call. The length of the CDR3 is 16 residues. Trimming removed 0 bases from V and 0 bases from J, with 9 bases in between. Germline loops: CDR1 SGHRS, CDR2 YFSETQ. CDR3 residues: CASSLALGANTGELFF. The CDR3 region has the DNA TGCGCCAGCAGCTTGGCCTTGGGCGCGAACACCGGGGAGCTGTTTTTT.

The genes are TRBV7-3 and TRBJ1-2; maybe TRBD1 (6 bases). The CDR3 is made up of 17 amino acids. Trimming stripped 0 bases from V and 4 bases from J, with 18 bases between. Germline V gives CDR1 SGHTA, CDR2 FQGTGA. The CDR3 nucleotides read TGTGCCAGCAGCTTAACTAAGGACAGCTCTCAACTCTATGGCTACACCTTC. This translates into CASSLTKDSSQLYGYTF.

The V and J genes are TRBV5-4 and TRBJ2-5, with TRBD2 matching over 7 bases. The CDR3 is 14 residues long. Germline V CDR1 and CDR2: SGHNT, YYREEE (reference sequence). Losses at the gene ends were 0 bases for V and 3 bases for J; bases not matched to a gene: 2. The CDR3 sequence: CASSLALAEETQYF. The CDR3, as DNA: TGTGCCAGCAGCTTGGCCCTAGCGGAAGAGACCCAGTACTTC.

In this sample, this clone turned up many times. The V gene is TRBV6-1, the J gene TRBJ2-7, with D perhaps matching TRBD1 (6 bases). The ends were cut back, 2 bases at V and 6 bases at J, with 14 bases in the middle. This CDR3 has 14 residues. CDR1 and CDR2 (germline): MNHNS, SASEGT. The chain's CDR3 is CASSESAEQGEQYF. In nucleotides, the CDR3 is TGTGCCAGCAGTGAATCGGCCGAACAGGGCGAGCAGTACTTC.

This sequence joins TRBV27 and TRBJ1-2; 8 nucleotides match TRBD1. This CDR3 spans 15 amino acids. V was clipped by 3 bases and J by 6 bases; unmatched bases: 9. Germline V gives CDR1 MNHEY, CDR2 SMNVEV (reference sequence). CDR3 in DNA: TGTGCCAGCAGTTTCCAGGGGGCTGGTTCTCATGGCTACACCTTC. Translation gives CASSFQGAGSHGYTF.

In DNA, the CDR3 is TGTGCCAGTAGTATAGATGGCAGGGTTGGTGGGGCCAACGTCCTGACTTTC. Translated: CASSIDGRVGGANVLTF. The rearrangement uses TRBV19 and TRBJ2-6, with D possibly matching TRBD1 (5 bases). This CDR3 has 17 residues. Germline V lookup: CDR1 LNHDA, CDR2 SQIVND (reference sequence). V shed 0 bases and J shed 3 bases, with 12 bases lying between them.

This chain joins TRBV4-1 and TRBJ1-4, with D possibly matching TRBD1 (6 bases). The CDR3 is made up of 16 amino acids. V was cut by 0 bases and J by 8 bases, with 16 bases left in between. The V gene's germline CDR1 is MGHRA and CDR2 YSYEKL. The CDR3 sequence is CASSQDRGGDYEKLFF. The CDR3 coding sequence is TGCGCCAGCAGCCAAGATCGAGGGGGAGACTACGAAAAACTGTTTTTT.

The rearrangement links TRBV3-1 (or the pseudogene TRBV3-2) to TRBJ1-6; D unclear. Germline V CDR1 and CDR2: LGHDT, YNNKEL (reference sequence). V shed 0 bases and J shed 0 bases, with 6 bases lying between them. The CDR3 extends over 16 amino acids. Here the CDR3 DNA reads TGTGCCAGCAGCCAAGAGCCGAGCTCCTATAATTCACCCCTCCACTTT. Translated, it gives CASSQEPSSYNSPLHF.

This clone was recorded a few times. The chain is built from TRBV30 and TRBJ1-6; 8 positions match TRBD1. The CDR3 runs 14 residues. V shed 0 bases, J shed 9 bases, and the junction held 4 bases outside the gene matches. Germline values: CDR1 GTSNPN, CDR2 SVGIG (reference sequence). The CDR3: CAWSVRTGRSPLHF. Written as DNA, the CDR3 is TGTGCCTGGAGTGTACGGACAGGGCGTTCACCCCTCCACTTT.

CDR3 coding DNA: TGTGCCACCAGCAGAGGGGGCAGGGGGCGAAGTCAGCCCCAGCATTTT. It codes for CATSRGGRGRSQPQHF. This chain connects TRBV15 to TRBJ1-5; 8 nucleotides agree with TRBD1. CDR3 length: 16 residues. Per the germline V gene, CDR1 is LNHNV and CDR2 is YYDKDF (reference sequence). V shed 1 base and J 6 bases; nucleotides not matched to a gene: 8.

V and J are TRBV19 and TRBJ1-4; D is undetermined. The CDR3 consists of 14 residues. The V end was cut by 3 bases, the J end by 8 bases, with 13 bases between. CDR1 is LNHDA, CDR2 SQIVND, per germline (reference sequence). Here the CDR3 DNA reads TGTGCCAGTAGTATTGCCGGGAGACGAGAAAAACTGTTTTTT. Encoded protein: CASSIAGRREKLFF.

The rearrangement joins TRBV6-6 to TRBJ1-1; possibly TRBD1 for D (5 bases). CDR1 and CDR2 (germline): MNHNY, SVGAGI (reference sequence). CDR3 length: 14 amino acids. V lost 9 bases, J lost 1 base, and 15 bases lay in between. CDR3 in amino acids: CASRRGGANTEAFF. CDR3 nucleotide sequence: TGTGCCAGTCGGCGGGGGGGTGCGAACACTGAAGCTTTCTTT.

The gene calls are TRBV5-4 and TRBJ2-1; 9 bases are shared with TRBD1. With 4 bases clipped from V and 6 bases from J, the junction kept 8 bases outside the gene matches. This CDR3 is 15 amino acids long. The germline V gene has CDR1 SGHNT and CDR2 YYREEE (reference sequence). The CDR3 reads CASSQPGQGINEQFF. CDR3 sequence (DNA): TGTGCCAGCAGCCAACCGGGACAGGGTATCAATGAGCAGTTCTTC.

This rearrangement joins TRBV12-3 or TRBV12-4 to TRBJ1-1; D gene unclear. The V end lost 2 bases, the J end lost 7 bases, and 5 bases lay between the germline ends. CDR3 length equals 11 residues. In DNA form, the CDR3 reads TGTGCCAGCAGTTTACGCGGTGAAGCTTTCTTT. It yields the protein CASSLRGEAFF.

The chain recombines TRBV27 with TRBJ2-1; 9 bases are shared with TRBD1. Germline CDR1 and CDR2: MNHEY and SMNVEV (reference sequence). Trimming cost V 3 bases and J 6 bases; bases outside gene matches: 9. There are 16 residues in the CDR3. CDR3 DNA sequence: TGTGCCAGCAGTTTTCTCGGACAGGGGTCGGGCAATGAGCAGTTCTTC. Translating gives CASSFLGQGSGNEQFF.